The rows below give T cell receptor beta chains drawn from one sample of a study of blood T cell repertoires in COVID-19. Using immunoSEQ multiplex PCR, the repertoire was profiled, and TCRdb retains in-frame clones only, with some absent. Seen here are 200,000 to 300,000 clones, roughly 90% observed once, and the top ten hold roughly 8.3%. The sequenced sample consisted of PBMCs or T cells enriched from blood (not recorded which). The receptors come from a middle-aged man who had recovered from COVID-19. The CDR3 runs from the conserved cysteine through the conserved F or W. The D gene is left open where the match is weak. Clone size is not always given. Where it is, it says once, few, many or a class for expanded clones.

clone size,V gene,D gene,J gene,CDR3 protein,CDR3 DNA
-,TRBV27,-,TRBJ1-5,CASSLREGIQPQHF,TGTGCCAGCAGTTTGCGGGAGGGTATCCAGCCCCAGCATTTT
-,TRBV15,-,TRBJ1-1,CATRREMNTEAFF,TGTGCCACCCGGCGGGAAATGAACACTGAAGCTTTCTTT
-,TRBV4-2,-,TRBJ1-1,CASSQDRVEAFF,TGTGCCAGCAGCCAAGACAGGGTCGAAGCTTTCTTT
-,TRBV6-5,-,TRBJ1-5,CASSRPGQPQHF,TGTGCCAGCAGCCGCCCCGGGCAGCCCCAGCATTTT
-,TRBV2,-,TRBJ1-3,CASSAAGHSSGNTIYF,TGTGCCAGCAGTGCGGCAGGCCACTCGTCTGGAAACACCATATATTTT
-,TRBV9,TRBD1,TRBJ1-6,CASSPRGTGNNSPLHF,TGTGCCAGCAGCCCCAGAGGGACAGGGAATAATTCACCCCTCCACTTT
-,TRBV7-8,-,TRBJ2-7,CASSRRGYEQYF,TGTGCCAGCAGCCGTAGGGGCTACGAGCAGTACTTC
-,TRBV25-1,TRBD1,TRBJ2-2,CASRGQLNTGELFF,TGTGCCAGCCGGGGACAGTTGAACACCGGGGAGCTGTTTTTT
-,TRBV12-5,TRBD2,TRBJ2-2,CASKTGGTGELFF,TGTGCTAGTAAAACGGGAGGGACCGGGGAGCTGTTTTTT
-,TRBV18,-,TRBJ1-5,CASSPSGIGNQPQHF,TGTGCCAGCTCACCTTCGGGGATAGGCAATCAGCCCCAGCATTTT
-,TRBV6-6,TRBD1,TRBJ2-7,CASSYSTGQGEQYF,TGTGCCAGCAGTTACTCGACAGGACAGGGCGAGCAGTACTTC
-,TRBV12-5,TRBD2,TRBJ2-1,CASGPSGSSYNEQFF,TGTGCTAGTGGACCTAGCGGGAGCTCCTACAATGAGCAGTTCTTC
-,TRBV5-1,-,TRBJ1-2,CASSTTSGAGGYTF,TGCGCCAGCAGTACGACCTCAGGGGCGGGCGGCTACACCTTC
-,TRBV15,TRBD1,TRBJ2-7,CATSPGFSGTGGYEQYF,TGTGCCACCTCGCCCGGGTTTTCAGGGACAGGAGGCTACGAGCAGTACTTC
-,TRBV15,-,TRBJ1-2,CATSGTRLDSTGYTF,TGTGCCACCAGCGGGACCCGCCTGGACAGTACAGGTTACACCTTC
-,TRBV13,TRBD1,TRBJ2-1,CASILRDRSNEQFF,TGTGCCAGCATCCTCCGGGACAGGTCCAATGAGCAGTTCTTC
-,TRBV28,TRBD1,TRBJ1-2,CASRRQGGGYGYTF,TGTGCCAGCAGGCGACAGGGGGGGGGCTATGGCTACACCTTC
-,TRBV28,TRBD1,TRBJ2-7,CASSSAGTGNYEQYF,TGTGCCAGCAGTTCCGCCGGGACAGGGAACTACGAGCAGTACTTC
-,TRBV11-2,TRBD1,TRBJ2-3,CASSPQAAATGGAYTQYF,TGTGCCAGCAGCCCCCAGGCTGCAGCGACAGGGGGCGCATATACGCAGTATTTT
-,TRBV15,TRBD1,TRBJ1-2,CATSPDRETEGYTF,TGTGCCACCAGTCCGGACAGGGAGACCGAGGGCTACACCTTC
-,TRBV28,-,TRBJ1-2,CASRSTGNNYGYTF,TGTGCCAGCAGATCTACGGGGAATAACTATGGCTACACCTTC
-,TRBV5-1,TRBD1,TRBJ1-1,CASSRGTGDTEAFF,TGCGCCAGCAGCCGGGGGACAGGGGACACTGAAGCTTTCTTT
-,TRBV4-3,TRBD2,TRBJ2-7,CASSPGTSSRYEQYF,TGCGCCAGCAGCCCCGGGACTAGCAGTCGCTACGAGCAGTACTTC
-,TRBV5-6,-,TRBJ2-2,CASSFSLNTGELFF,TGTGCCAGCAGCTTTTCACTGAACACCGGGGAGCTGTTTTTT
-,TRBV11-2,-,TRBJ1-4,CASGNRASNEKLFF,TGTGCCAGCGGCAACAGGGCTAGTAATGAAAAACTGTTTTTT
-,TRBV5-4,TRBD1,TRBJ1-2,CASSQDRGGYGYTF,TGTGCCAGCAGCCAGGACAGGGGCGGCTATGGCTACACCTTC
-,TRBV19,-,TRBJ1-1,CASSIMSGINTEAFF,TGTGCCAGTAGTATAATGTCGGGGATTAACACTGAAGCTTTCTTT
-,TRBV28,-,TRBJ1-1,CASSDSDTEAFF,TGTGCCAGCAGCGACAGTGACACTGAAGCTTTCTTT
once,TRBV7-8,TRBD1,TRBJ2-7,CASSFNRGLEDEQYF,TGTGCCAGCAGCTTCAACAGGGGGCTCGAGGACGAGCAGTACTTC
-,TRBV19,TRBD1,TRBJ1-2,CASSKDRIYGYTF,TGTGCCAGTAGCAAGGACAGGATTTATGGCTACACCTTC
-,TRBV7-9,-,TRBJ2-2,CASSLRDLATGELFF,TGTGCCAGCAGCTTGAGGGACTTGGCTACCGGGGAGCTGTTTTTT
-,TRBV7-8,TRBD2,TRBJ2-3,CASSPLLELAPSTDTQYF,TGTGCCAGCAGCCCGCTTTTAGAACTAGCGCCGAGCACAGATACGCAGTATTTT
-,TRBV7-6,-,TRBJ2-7,CASSLRPATGTYEQYF,TGTGCCAGCAGCTTACGGCCCGCGACAGGAACCTACGAGCAGTACTTC
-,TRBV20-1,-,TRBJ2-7,CSATNSYEQYF,TGCAGTGCCACAAACTCCTACGAGCAGTACTTC
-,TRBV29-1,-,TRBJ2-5,CSVEDRRRQETQYF,TGCAGCGTTGAAGATCGCAGGCGTCAAGAGACCCAGTACTTC
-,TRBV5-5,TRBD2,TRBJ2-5,CASTRGGGFSQETQYF,TGTGCCAGCACCCGGGGGGGAGGGTTCAGCCAAGAGACCCAGTACTTC
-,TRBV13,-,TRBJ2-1,CASSSPLDLPNEQFF,TGTGCCAGCAGCTCCCCCCTAGACTTACCCAATGAGCAGTTCTTC
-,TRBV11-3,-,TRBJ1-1,CASSPDLTRNEAFF,TGTGCCAGCAGCCCGGATCTAACCAGGAATGAAGCTTTCTTT
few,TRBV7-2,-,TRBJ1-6,CASSLAAGYNSPLHF,TGTGCCAGCAGCTTAGCGGCGGGGTATAATTCACCCCTCCACTTT
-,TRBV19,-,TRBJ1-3,CASRSSGNTIYF,TGTGCTTCAAGGAGCTCTGGAAACACCATATATTTT
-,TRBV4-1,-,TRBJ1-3,CASGDSTLSGNTIYF,TGCGCCAGCGGAGATTCCACCCTCTCTGGAAACACCATATATTTT
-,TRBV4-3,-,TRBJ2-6,CASSQGLTSGANVLTF,TGCGCCAGCAGCCAAGGACTCACCTCTGGGGCCAACGTCCTGACTTTC
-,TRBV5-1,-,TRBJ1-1,CASSSLQGNEAFF,TGCGCCAGCAGCTCGCTCCAGGGAAATGAAGCTTTCTTT
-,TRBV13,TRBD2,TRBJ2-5,CASSFRLAGLQETQYF,TGTGCCAGCAGTTTTAGACTAGCGGGCCTACAAGAGACCCAGTACTTC
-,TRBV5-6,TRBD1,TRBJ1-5,CASSSNRGRFQPQHF,TGTGCCAGCAGCTCAAACAGGGGGAGGTTTCAGCCCCAGCATTTT